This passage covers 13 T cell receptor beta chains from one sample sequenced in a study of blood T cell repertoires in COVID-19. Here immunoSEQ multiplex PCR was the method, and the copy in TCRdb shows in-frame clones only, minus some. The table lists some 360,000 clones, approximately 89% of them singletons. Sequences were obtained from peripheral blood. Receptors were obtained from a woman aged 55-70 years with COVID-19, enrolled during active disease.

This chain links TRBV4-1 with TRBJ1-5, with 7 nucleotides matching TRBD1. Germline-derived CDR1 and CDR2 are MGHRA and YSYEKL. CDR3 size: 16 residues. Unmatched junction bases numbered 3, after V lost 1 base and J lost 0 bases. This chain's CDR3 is CASSQVGQYSNQPQHF. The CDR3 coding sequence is TGCGCCAGCAGCCAAGTGGGACAGTATAGCAATCAGCCCCAGCATTTT.

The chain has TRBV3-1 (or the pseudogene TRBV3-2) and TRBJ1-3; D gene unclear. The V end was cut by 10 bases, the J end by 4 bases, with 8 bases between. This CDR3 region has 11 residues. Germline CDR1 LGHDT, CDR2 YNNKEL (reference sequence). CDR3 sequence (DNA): TGTGCCACGCCCGGGGGAAACACCATATATTTT. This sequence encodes CATPGGNTIYF.

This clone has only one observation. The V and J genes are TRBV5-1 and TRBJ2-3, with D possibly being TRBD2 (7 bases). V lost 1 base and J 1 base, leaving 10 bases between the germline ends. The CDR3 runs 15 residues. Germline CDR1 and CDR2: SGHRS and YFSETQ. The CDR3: CASSLRGAGTDTQYF. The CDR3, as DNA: TGCGCCAGCAGCTTGCGGGGGGCGGGCACAGATACGCAGTATTTT. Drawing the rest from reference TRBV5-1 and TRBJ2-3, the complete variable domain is KAGVTQTPRYLIKTRGQQVTLSCSPISGHRSVSWYQQTPGQGLQFLFEYFSETQRNKGNFPGRFSGRQFSNSRSEMNVSTLELGDSALYLCASSLRGAGTDTQYFGPGTRLTVL.

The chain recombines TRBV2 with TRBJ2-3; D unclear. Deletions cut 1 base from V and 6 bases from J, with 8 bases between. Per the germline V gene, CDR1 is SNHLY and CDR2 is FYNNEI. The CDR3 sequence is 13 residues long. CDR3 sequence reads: CASSEVSSDTQYF. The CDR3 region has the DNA TGTGCCAGCAGTGAAGTGTCTTCGGATACGCAGTATTTT.

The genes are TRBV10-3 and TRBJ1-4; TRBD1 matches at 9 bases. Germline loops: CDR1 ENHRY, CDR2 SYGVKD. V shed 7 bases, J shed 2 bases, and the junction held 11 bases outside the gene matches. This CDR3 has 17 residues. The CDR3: CAINGTGPGGTNEKLFF. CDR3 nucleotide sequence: TGTGCCATCAATGGGACAGGGCCGGGTGGTACTAATGAAAAACTGTTTTTT.

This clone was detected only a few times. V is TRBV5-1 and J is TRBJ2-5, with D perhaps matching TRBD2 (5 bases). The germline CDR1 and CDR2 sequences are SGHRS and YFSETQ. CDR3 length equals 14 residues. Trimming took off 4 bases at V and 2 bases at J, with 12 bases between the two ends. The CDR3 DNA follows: TGCGCCAGCAGCAGCGGCCAATTACAAGAGACCCAGTACTTC. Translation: CASSSGQLQETQYF.

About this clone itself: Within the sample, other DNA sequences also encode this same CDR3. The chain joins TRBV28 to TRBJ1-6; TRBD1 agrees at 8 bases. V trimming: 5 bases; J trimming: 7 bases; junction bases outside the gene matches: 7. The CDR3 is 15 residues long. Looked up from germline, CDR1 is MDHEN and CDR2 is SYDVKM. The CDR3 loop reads CASSQLGQGNSPLHF. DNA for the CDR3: TGTGCCAGCAGTCAACTCGGACAGGGAAATTCACCCCTCCACTTT. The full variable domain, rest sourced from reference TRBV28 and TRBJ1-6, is DVKVTQSSRYLVKRTGEKVFLECVQDMDHENMFWYRQDPGLGLRLIYFSYDVKMKEKGDIPEGYSVSREKKERFSLILESASTNQTSMYLCASSQLGQGNSPLHFGNGTRLTVT.

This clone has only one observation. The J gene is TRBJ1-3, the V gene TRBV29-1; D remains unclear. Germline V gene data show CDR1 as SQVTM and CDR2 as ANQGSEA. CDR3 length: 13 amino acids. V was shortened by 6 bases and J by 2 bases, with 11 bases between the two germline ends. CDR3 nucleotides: TGCAGCGTGGCATGGTCGACTGGAAACACCATATATTTT. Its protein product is CSVAWSTGNTIYF.

The CDR3 DNA follows: TGTGCCAGCAGCTTAGGGCACGCGAACACTGAAGCTTTCTTT. Translation: CASSLGHANTEAFF. V gene TRBV11-2 combines with J gene TRBJ1-1; D is unclear. Deletions cut 1 base from V and 1 base from J, with 7 bases between. This CDR3 has 14 residues. From germline, CDR1 is SGHAT and CDR2 FQNNGV.

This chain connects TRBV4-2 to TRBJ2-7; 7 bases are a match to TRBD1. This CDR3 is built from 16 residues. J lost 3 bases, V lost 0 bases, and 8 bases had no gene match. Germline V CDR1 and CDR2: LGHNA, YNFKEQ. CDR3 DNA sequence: TGTGCCAGCAGCCAAGAGGCCAGGGGGATTAACTACGAGCAGTACTTC. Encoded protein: CASSQEARGINYEQYF.

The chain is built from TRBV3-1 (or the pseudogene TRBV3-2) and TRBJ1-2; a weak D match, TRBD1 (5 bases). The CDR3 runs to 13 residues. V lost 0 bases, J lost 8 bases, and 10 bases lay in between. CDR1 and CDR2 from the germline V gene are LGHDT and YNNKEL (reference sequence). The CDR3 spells CASSQESGLGYTF. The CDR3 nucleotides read TGTGCCAGCAGCCAAGAGTCAGGGCTCGGCTACACCTTC.

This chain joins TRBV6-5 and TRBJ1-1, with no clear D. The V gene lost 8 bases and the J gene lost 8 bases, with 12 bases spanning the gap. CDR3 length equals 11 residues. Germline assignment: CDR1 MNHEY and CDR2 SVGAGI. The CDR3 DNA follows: TGTGCCAGCGGCCTCGGGATGGAAGCTTTCTTT. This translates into CASGLGMEAFF.

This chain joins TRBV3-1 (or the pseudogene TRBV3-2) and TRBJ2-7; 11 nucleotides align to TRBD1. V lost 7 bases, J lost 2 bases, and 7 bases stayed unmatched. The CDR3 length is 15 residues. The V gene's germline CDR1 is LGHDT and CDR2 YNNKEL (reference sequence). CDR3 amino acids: CASTSGQGAPYEQYF. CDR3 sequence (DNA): TGTGCCAGCACCTCTGGACAGGGGGCTCCCTACGAGCAGTACTTC.